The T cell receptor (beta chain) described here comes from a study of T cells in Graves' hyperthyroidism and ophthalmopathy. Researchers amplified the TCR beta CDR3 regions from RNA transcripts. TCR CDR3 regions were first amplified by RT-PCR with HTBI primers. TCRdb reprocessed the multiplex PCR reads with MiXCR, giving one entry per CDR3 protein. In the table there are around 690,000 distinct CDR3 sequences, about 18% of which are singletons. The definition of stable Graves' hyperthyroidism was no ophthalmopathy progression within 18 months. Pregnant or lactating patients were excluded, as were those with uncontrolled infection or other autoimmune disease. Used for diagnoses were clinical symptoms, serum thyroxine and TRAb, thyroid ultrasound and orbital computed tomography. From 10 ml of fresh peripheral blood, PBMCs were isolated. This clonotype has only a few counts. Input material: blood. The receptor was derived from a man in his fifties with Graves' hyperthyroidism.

CDR3 sequence reads: CATSQTYEQYF. For the CDR3, the DNA is TGTGCCACCTCCCAAACCTACGAGCAGTACTTC. This chain joins TRBV2 and TRBJ2-7, with D uncertain. The CDR3 is made up of 11 amino acids. Germline V CDR1 and CDR2: SNHLY, FYNNEI. V lost 10 bases and J lost 2, with 9 bases in between.